A single T cell receptor (beta chain) is shown here with its context. The sample belongs to a study of early T cells in non-severe SARS-CoV-2 infection. TCRdb independently ran MiXCR on the 5' RACE reads; one entry per CDR3 protein. The sample yields 50,000 to 65,000 distinct CDR3 sequences, around 19% seen once. CDR3 length equals 16 residues. Between the trimmed V and J ends, which lost 5 bases and 0 bases, there was a span of 16 bases. CDR1 and CDR2 (germline): SEHNR, FQNEAQ (reference sequence). Source: whole blood, taken at baseline. This clonotype originated in an adult who was a healthcare worker with PCR-confirmed SARS-CoV-2 infection or an uninfected control (not recorded which). The chain employs TRBV7-9 and TRBJ1-1; the D gene is possibly TRBD1 (5 bases). The CDR3 is CASSTSPGTVNTEAFF. The CDR3 nucleotides are TGTGCCAGCAGCACATCCCCCGGGACGGTGAACACTGAAGCTTTCTTT.